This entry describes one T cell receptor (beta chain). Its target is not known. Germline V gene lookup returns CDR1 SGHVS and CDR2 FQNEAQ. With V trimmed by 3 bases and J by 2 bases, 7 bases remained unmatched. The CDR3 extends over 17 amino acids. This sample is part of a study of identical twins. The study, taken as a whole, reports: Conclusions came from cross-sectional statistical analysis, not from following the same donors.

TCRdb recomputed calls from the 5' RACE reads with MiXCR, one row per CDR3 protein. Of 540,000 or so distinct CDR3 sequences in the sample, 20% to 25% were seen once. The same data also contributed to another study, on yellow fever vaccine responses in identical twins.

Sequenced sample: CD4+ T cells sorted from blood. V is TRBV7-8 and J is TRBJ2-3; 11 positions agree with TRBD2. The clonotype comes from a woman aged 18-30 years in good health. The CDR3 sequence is CASSLMTSGDFTDTQYF. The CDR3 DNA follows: TGTGCCAGCAGCTTGATGACTAGCGGGGACTTCACAGATACGCAGTATTTT.